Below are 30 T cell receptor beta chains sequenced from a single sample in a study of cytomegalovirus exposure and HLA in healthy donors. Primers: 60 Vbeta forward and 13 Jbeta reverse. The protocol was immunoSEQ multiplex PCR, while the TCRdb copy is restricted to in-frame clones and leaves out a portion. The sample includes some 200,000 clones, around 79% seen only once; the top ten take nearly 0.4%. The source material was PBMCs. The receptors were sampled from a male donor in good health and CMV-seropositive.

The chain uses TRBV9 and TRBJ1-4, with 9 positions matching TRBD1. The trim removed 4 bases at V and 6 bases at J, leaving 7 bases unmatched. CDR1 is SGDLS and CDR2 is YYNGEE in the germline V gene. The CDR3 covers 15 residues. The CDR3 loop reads CASSPSGTGYEKLFF. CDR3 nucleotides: TGTGCCAGCAGCCCCTCCGGGACAGGGTATGAAAAACTGTTTTTT.

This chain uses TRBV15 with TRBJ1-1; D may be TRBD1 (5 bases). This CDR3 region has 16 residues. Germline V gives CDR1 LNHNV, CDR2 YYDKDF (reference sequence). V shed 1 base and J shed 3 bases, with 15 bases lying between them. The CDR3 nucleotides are TGTGCCACCAGCAGAGCGGTCGGGGGTCGAGACACTGAAGCTTTCTTT. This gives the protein CATSRAVGGRDTEAFF.

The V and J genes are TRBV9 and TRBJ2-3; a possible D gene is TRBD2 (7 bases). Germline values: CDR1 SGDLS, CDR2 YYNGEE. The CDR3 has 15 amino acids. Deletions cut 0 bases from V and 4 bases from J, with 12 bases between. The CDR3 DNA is TGTGCCAGCAGCGTAGAGGGGGGGCCGGCAGATACGCAGTATTTT. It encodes CASSVEGGPADTQYF.

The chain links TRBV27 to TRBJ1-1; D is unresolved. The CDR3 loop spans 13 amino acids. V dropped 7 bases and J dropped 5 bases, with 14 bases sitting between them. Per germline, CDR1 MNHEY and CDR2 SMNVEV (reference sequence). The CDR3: CASKEEGGTEAFF. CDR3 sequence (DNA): TGTGCCAGCAAAGAGGAGGGCGGGACTGAAGCTTTCTTT.

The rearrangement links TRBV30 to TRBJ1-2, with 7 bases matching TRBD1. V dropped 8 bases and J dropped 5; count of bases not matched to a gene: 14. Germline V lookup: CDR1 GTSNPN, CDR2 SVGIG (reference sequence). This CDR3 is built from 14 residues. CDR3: CAGYLRQGLYGYTF. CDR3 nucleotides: TGTGCCGGGTATCTCAGACAGGGTCTTTATGGCTACACCTTC.

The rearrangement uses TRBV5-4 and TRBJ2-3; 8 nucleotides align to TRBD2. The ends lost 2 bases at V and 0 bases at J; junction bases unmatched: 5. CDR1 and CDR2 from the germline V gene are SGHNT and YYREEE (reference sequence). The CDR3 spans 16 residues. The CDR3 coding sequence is TGTGCCAGCAGCTTTATCTCTAGCGGGAGCACAGATACGCAGTATTTT. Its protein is CASSFISSGSTDTQYF.

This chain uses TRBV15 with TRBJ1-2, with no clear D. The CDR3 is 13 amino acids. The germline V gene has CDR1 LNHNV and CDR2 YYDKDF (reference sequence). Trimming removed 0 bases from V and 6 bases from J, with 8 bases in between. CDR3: CATSRDGVDGYTF. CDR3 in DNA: TGTGCCACCAGCAGAGATGGTGTAGATGGCTACACCTTC.

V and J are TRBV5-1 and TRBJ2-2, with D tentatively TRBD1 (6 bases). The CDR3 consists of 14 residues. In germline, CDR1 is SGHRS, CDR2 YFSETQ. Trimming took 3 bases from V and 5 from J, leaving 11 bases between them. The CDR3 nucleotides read TGCGCCAGCAGCTCAGGGGAAATTACCGGGGAGCTGTTTTTT. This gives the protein CASSSGEITGELFF. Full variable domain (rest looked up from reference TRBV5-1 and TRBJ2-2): KAGVTQTPRYLIKTRGQQVTLSCSPISGHRSVSWYQQTPGQGLQFLFEYFSETQRNKGNFPGRFSGRQFSNSRSEMNVSTLELGDSALYLCASSSGEITGELFFGEGSRLTVL.

Written as DNA, the CDR3 is TGTGCCAGCGGTTGGGACAGGGGGTACAATGAGCAGTTCTTC. This translates into CASGWDRGYNEQFF. The chain is built from TRBV6-1 and TRBJ2-1; 11 bases are a match to TRBD1. The CDR3 spans 14 residues. Germline V gene sequence: CDR1 MNHNS, CDR2 SASEGT. V dropped 8 bases and J dropped 4; count of bases not matched to a gene: 4.

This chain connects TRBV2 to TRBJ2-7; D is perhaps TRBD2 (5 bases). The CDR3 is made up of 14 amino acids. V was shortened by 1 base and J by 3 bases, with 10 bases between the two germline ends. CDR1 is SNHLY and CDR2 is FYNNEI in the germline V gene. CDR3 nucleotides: TGTGCCAGCAGTGAAGGGCTAGGAGGCTACGAGCAGTACTTC. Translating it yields CASSEGLGGYEQYF.

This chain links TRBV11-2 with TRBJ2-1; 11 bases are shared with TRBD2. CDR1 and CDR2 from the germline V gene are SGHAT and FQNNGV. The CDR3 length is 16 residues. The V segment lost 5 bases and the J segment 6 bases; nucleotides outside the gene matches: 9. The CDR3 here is CASSGLSGGAANEQFF. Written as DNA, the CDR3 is TGTGCCAGCAGCGGACTTAGCGGGGGGGCAGCCAATGAGCAGTTCTTC.

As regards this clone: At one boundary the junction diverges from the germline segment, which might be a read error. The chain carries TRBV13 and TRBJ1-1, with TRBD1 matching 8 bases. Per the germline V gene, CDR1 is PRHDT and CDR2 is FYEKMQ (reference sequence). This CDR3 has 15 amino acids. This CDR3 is CAGSLGRQGSTEAFF. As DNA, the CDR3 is TGTGCCGGCAGCTTAGGCCGACAGGGGAGTACTGAAGCTTTCTTT.

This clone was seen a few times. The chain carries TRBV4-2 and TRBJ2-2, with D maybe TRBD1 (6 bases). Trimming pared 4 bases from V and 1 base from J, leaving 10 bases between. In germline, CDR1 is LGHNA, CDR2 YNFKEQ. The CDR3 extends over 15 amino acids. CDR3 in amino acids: CASSPLTGNTGELFF. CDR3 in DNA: TGTGCCAGCAGCCCCTTGACAGGGAACACCGGGGAGCTGTTTTTT.

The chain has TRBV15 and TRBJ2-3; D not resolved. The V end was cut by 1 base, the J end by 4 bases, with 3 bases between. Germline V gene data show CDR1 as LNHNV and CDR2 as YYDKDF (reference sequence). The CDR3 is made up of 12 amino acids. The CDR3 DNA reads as TGTGCCACCAGCAGAGCGGCAGATACGCAGTATTTT. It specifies CATSRAADTQYF.

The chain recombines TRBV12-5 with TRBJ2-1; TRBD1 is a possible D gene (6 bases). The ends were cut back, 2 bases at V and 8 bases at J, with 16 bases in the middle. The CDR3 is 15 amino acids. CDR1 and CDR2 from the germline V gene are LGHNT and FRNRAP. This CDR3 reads CASGLKGDTGDEQFF. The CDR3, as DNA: TGTGCTAGTGGTTTGAAAGGGGACACCGGGGATGAGCAGTTCTTC. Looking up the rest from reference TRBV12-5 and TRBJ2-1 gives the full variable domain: DARVTQTPRHKVTEMGQEVTMRCQPILGHNTVFWYRQTMMQGLELLAYFRNRAPLDDSGMPKDRFSAEMPDATLATLKIQPSEPRDSAVYFCASGLKGDTGDEQFFGPGTRLTVL.

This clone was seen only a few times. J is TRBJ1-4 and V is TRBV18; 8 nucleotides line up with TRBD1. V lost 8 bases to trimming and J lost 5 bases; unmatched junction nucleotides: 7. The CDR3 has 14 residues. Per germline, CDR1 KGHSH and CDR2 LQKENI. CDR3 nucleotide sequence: TGTGCCAGCGCCAGGGGGCGGGAAAATGAAAAACTGTTTTTT. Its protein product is CASARGRENEKLFF.

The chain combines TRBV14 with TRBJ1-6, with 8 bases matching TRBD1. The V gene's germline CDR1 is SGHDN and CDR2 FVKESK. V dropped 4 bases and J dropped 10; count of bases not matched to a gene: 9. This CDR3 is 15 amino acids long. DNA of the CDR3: TGTGCCAGCAGCCCCGGACAGGGTGGATGGTCACCCCTCCACTTT. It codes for CASSPGQGGWSPLHF.

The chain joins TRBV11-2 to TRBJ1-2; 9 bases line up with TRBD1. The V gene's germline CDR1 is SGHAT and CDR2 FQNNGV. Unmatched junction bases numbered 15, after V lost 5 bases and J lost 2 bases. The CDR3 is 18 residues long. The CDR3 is CASSTGGQGFLVNYGYTF. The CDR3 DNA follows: TGTGCCAGCAGCACCGGGGGACAGGGCTTTCTGGTGAACTATGGCTACACCTTC.

The CDR3 nucleotides read TGCGCCAGCAGCTTGGTTACAGGGAACACTGAAGCTTTCTTT. It encodes CASSLVTGNTEAFF. The V and J genes are TRBV5-1 and TRBJ1-1, with D maybe TRBD1 (5 bases). This CDR3 spans 14 amino acids. Germline V gene data show CDR1 as SGHRS and CDR2 as YFSETQ. V dropped 0 bases and J dropped 1 base, with 7 bases sitting between them.

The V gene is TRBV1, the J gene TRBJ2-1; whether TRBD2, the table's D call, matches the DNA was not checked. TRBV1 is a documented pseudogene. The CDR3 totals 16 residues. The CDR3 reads CTSSHLGLAGGNEQFF. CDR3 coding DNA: TGCACCAGCAGCCATCTCGGACTAGCGGGGGGGAATGAGCAGTTCTTC.

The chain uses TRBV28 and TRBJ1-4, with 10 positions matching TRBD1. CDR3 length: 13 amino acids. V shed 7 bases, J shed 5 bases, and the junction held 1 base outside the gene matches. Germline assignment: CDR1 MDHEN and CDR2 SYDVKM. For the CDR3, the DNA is TGTGCCAGCAAGGACAGGGGGAATGAAAAACTGTTTTTT. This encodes CASKDRGNEKLFF.

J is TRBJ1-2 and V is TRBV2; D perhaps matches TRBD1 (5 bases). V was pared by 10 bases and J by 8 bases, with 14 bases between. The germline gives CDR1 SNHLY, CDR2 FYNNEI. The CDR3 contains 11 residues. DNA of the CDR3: TGTGCCAAGACGTCTAGGGGAGGCTACACCTTC. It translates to CAKTSRGGYTF.

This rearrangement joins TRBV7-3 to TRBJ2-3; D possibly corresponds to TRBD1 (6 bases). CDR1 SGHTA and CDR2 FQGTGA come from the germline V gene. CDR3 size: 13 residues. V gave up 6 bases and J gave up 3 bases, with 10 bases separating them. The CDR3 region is CASSTQGTDTQYF. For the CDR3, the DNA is TGTGCCAGCAGTACCCAGGGGACAGATACGCAGTATTTT.

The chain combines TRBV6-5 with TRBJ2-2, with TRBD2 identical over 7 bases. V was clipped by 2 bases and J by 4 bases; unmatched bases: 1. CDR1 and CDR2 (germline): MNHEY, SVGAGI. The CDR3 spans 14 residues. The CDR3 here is CASSYAGVTGELFF. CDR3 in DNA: TGTGCCAGCAGTTACGCGGGGGTCACCGGGGAGCTGTTTTTT.

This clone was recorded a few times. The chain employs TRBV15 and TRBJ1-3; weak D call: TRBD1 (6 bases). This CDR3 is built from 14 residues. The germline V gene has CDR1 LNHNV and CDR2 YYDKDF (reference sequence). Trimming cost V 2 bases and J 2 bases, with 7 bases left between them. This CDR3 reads CATSRWGPGNTIYF. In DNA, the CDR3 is TGTGCCACCAGCAGATGGGGGCCTGGAAACACCATATATTTT.

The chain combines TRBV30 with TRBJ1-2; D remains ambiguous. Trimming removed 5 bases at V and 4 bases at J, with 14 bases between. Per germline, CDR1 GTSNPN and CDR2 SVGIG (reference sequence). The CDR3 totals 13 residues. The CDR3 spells CAWSAGAPYGYTF. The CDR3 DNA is TGTGCCTGGTCCGCAGGTGCCCCCTATGGCTACACCTTC.

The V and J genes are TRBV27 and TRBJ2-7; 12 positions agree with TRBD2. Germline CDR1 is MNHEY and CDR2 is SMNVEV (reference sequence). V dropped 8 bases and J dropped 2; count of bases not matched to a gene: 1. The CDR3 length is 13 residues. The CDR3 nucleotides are TGTGCCAGCTGGACTAGCGGGACCTACGAGCAGTACTTC. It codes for CASWTSGTYEQYF.

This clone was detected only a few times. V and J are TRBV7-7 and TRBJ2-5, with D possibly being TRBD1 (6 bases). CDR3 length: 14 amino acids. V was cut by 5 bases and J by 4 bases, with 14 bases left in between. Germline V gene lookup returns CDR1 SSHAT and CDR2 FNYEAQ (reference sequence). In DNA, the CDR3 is TGTGCCAGCAGCAAGACAGGTCACGGAGAGACCCAGTACTTC. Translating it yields CASSKTGHGETQYF. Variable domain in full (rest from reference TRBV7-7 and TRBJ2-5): GAGVSQSPRYKVTKRGQDVTLRCDPISSHATLYWYQQALGQGPEFLTYFNYEAQPDKSGLPSDRFSAERPEGSISTLTIQRTEQRDSAMYRCASSKTGHGETQYFGPGTRLLVL.

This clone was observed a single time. This CDR3 is CASNSQQEFTDTQYF. The CDR3 coding sequence is TGTGCCAGCAATTCTCAACAGGAGTTCACAGATACGCAGTATTTT. The V gene is TRBV28, the J gene TRBJ2-3, with a weak D call TRBD1 (5 bases). CDR1 and CDR2 from the germline V gene are MDHEN and SYDVKM. V dropped 7 bases and J dropped 2 bases, with 16 bases sitting between them. The CDR3 runs 15 residues.

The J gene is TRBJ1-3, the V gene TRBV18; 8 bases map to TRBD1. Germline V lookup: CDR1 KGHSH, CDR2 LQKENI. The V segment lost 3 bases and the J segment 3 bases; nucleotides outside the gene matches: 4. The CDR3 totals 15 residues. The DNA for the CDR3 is TGTGCCAGCTCACCTCCAGGGGGCTTTGGAAACACCATATATTTT. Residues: CASSPPGGFGNTIYF.